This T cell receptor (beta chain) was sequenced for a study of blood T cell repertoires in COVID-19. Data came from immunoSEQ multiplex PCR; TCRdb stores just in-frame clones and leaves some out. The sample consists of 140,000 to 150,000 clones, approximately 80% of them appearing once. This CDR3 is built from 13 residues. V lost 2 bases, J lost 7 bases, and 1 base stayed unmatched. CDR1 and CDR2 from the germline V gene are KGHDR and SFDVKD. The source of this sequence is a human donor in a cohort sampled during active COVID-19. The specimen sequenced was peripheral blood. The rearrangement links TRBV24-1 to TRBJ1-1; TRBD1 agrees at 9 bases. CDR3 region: CATSDSGQGEAFF. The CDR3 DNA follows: TGTGCCACCAGTGATTCGGGACAGGGTGAAGCTTTCTTT.